A selection of T cell receptor beta chains follows, all from one sample in a study of T-cell memory formation after mild COVID-19. TCRdb ran MiXCR on the 5' RACE reads and lists one entry per CDR3 protein. The top ten hold more than 10% of the sample, which has hundreds of thousands of distinct CDR3 sequences, under 20% seen once. The sample taken for sequencing was PBMCs or a T cell subset sorted from them (not recorded which). Source of these receptors: an adult woman who had mild COVID-19 (a few samples of this study predate the infection). Cell type and time point are not known. CDR3s include the opening cysteine and the closing phenylalanine or tryptophan. Each record gives: clone size, D gene, J gene, V gene, CDR3 DNA, CDR3 protein. The D gene is left open where the match is weak. Size values are once, few and many counts, or a class for expanded clones, and some rows have none.

- - TRBJ1-5 TRBV7-3 TGTGCCAGCAGCCCAGGGCGAATTCAGCCCCAGCATTTT CASSPGRIQPQHF
few - TRBJ2-5 TRBV30 TGTGCCTGGAGTGTACTAGACGCGGGAGAGACCCAGTACTTC CAWSVLDAGETQYF
- - TRBJ2-1 TRBV5-1 TGCGCCAGCAGCGAAGGGGCGGGTACCTACAATGAGCAGTTCTTC CASSEGAGTYNEQFF
- TRBD2 TRBJ2-7 TRBV6-2/TRBV6-3 TGTGCCAGCAGAACCCGATCTAGCGGCGTATGGGACGAGCAGTACTTC CASRTRSSGVWDEQYF
many - TRBJ2-1 TRBV5-1 TGCGCCAGCAGCTTGTATCCGGGGGCCAATGAGCAGTTCTTC CASSLYPGANEQFF
few TRBD1 TRBJ2-1 TRBV4-1 TGCGCCAGCAGCCAACTAGGACAGGGAGGTGAGCAGTTCTTC CASSQLGQGGEQFF
few TRBD1 TRBJ1-5 TRBV7-8 TGTGCCAGCAGCCGGGGACAGCCCATGGGCAATCAGCCCCAGCATTTT CASSRGQPMGNQPQHF
- - TRBJ1-6 TRBV11-2 TGTGCCAGCAGCTCCGTCTACGGTGGCTCACCCCTCCACTTT CASSSVYGGSPLHF
- - TRBJ2-1 TRBV4-3 TGCGCCAGCAGCCAAGAGGGAGCCTACAATGAGCAGTTCTTC CASSQEGAYNEQFF
- - TRBJ2-5 TRBV5-1 TGCGCCAGCAGCTTGGAGGGGCGTGGAGAGACCCAGTACTTC CASSLEGRGETQYF
- - TRBJ2-3 TRBV9 TGTGCCAGCAGCCCTATGAGGCGCGCAGATACGCAGTATTTT CASSPMRRADTQYF
few TRBD1 TRBJ2-1 TRBV11-1 TGTGCCAGCAGCCCTGGGACAGGGAAATCCTACAATGAGCAGTTCTTC CASSPGTGKSYNEQFF
- - TRBJ2-6 TRBV24-1 TGTGCCACCAGTGGGTCACAGTCTGGGGCCAACGTCCTGACTTTC CATSGSQSGANVLTF
- TRBD2 TRBJ2-5 TRBV7-9 TGTGCCAGCAGCCGCCGGACTAGCGGGAGGGAGACCCAGTACTTC CASSRRTSGRETQYF
- - TRBJ2-3 TRBV12-3/TRBV12-4 TGTGCCAGCAGTTGGCGAGGCACAGATACGCAGTATTTT CASSWRGTDTQYF
- TRBD2 TRBJ2-7 TRBV11-1 TGTGCCAGCAGCTTAAGGACTAGGTCCCACGAGCAGTACTTC CASSLRTRSHEQYF
- - TRBJ2-7 TRBV29-1 TGCAGCGCCTCGGACAGCCACTACGAGCAGTACTTC CSASDSHYEQYF
few - TRBJ1-1 TRBV5-1 TGCGCCAGCACTCTCGCGGAGGGCTACACTGAAGCTTTCTTT CASTLAEGYTEAFF
- - TRBJ1-5 TRBV3-1 TGTGCCAGCAGCCGACCCCCAGGAGGGATCCATCAGCCCCAGCATTTT CASSRPPGGIHQPQHF
few - TRBJ2-1 TRBV6-5 TGTGCCAGCTACAGGGTCTTCAATGAGCAGTTCTTC CASYRVFNEQFF
few TRBD2 TRBJ2-3 TRBV6-6 TGTGCCAGCAGTATTAGCGGGGGGCGAACAGATACGCAGTATTTT CASSISGGRTDTQYF
once - TRBJ1-2 TRBV15 TGTGCCACCAGCATCGGGGCGGCAGGGGAGAAGTATGGCTACACCTTC CATSIGAAGEKYGYTF
- - TRBJ1-3 TRBV12-3/TRBV12-4 TGTGCCAGCATCCCAGGCTGGCAGGCGTTTGGAAACACCATATATTTT CASIPGWQAFGNTIYF
- - TRBJ2-7 TRBV29-1 TGCAGCGGAAGAGGACCCTACGAGCAGTACTTC CSGRGPYEQYF
many - TRBJ2-5 TRBV12-3/TRBV12-4 TGTGCCAGCAGTTTTGGAGGGAAAGAGACCCAGTACTTC CASSFGGKETQYF
- - TRBJ2-7 TRBV5-5 TGTGCCAGCAGCCGGGGCGGACAGCTCACCTACGAGCAGTACTTC CASSRGGQLTYEQYF
few TRBD2 TRBJ2-7 TRBV7-6 TGTGCCAGCAGCTTATTACTAGCGGGGAAAACTTCCTACGAGCAGTACTTC CASSLLLAGKTSYEQYF
few TRBD1 TRBJ1-6 TRBV9 TGTGCCAGCAGCGACAGGGACAGGAATTCACCCCTCCACTTT CASSDRDRNSPLHF
few TRBD1 TRBJ2-7 TRBV12-3/TRBV12-4 TGTGCCAGCAGACAGGGGGCGCGTGAAGAGCAGTACTTC CASRQGAREEQYF
- - TRBJ1-6 TRBV2 TGTGCCAGCAGTGAAGGGGTCGCTTCACCCCTCCACTTT CASSEGVASPLHF
- - TRBJ2-1 TRBV20-1 TGCAGTGCTAGCAGGTCGAGCTCCTACAATGAGCAGTTCTTC CSASRSSSYNEQFF
- - TRBJ2-3 TRBV4-3 TGCGCCAGCAGCCCTCTCGAGGGCACAGATACGCAGTATTTT CASSPLEGTDTQYF
- TRBD1 TRBJ1-2 TRBV5-6 TGTGCCAGCAGCGCGGGACAGGGGGCGCCTGGCTACACCTTC CASSAGQGAPGYTF
many - TRBJ1-1 TRBV27 TGTGCCAGCTGGAACAGGATGGGGCCTGAAGCTTTCTTT CASWNRMGPEAFF
many TRBD2 TRBJ2-1 TRBV11-3 TGTGCCAGCAGCTTAGCGGGGGGGGTCCACAATGAGCAGTTCTTC CASSLAGGVHNEQFF
- TRBD1 TRBJ2-3 TRBV12-3/TRBV12-4 TGTGCCAGCAGTTTTATAGGCGAACGGCCGGGACAGGGAGGAACAGATACGCAGTATTTT CASSFIGERPGQGGTDTQYF
- - TRBJ2-7 TRBV29-1 TGCAGCGTCTTCAACGACAGGAGGGGAGACTACGAGCAGTACTTC CSVFNDRRGDYEQYF
- TRBD1 TRBJ1-1 TRBV6-5 TGTGCCAGCAGGATACAGGGGGTGGGCACTGAAGCTTTCTTT CASRIQGVGTEAFF
- - TRBJ2-7 TRBV6-6 TGTGCCAGCAGTGACCCCCCACCGGATGGGGCCTACGAGCAGTACTTC CASSDPPPDGAYEQYF
- - TRBJ2-3 TRBV10-3 TGTGCCAGCGGGCGCGGGGAGACTAGCACAGATACGCAGTATTTT CASGRGETSTDTQYF
- - TRBJ2-3 TRBV29-1 TGCAGCGTTGATCTGTTGGGGACCACCACAGATACGCAGTATTTT CSVDLLGTTTDTQYF
- - TRBJ1-2 TRBV19 TGTGCCAGTAGGGTGCGGTCAGGAAAGGCGACTTATGGCTACACCTTC CASRVRSGKATYGYTF
few - TRBJ2-3 TRBV6-2/TRBV6-3 TGTGCCAGCAGTCCTCGTCGGGGCCCAGATACGCAGTATTTT CASSPRRGPDTQYF
- - TRBJ2-1 TRBV5-1 TGCGCCAGCAGCTTTGGGACGGGGGAGAACAATGAGCAGTTCTTC CASSFGTGENNEQFF
- - TRBJ1-2 TRBV30 TGTGCCTTCAACAGGGCACATGGCTACACCTTC CAFNRAHGYTF
few - TRBJ2-3 TRBV6-2/TRBV6-3 TGTGCCAGCAGTCCTTGGCCCAACTCACTAAGATATACGCAGTATTTT CASSPWPNSLRYTQYF
few - TRBJ2-1 TRBV5-6 TGTGCCAGCAGCTTGGAGGTTACAGTTCGGTTCTTC CASSLEVTVRFF
few - TRBJ1-5 TRBV7-9 TGTGCCAGCAGCGGCCCAGGGTATAGCAATCAGCCCCAGCATTTT CASSGPGYSNQPQHF
- TRBD2 TRBJ2-1 TRBV7-9 TGTGCCAGCAGCCCGAAGGGACTAGCGGGGGAAAGCTCCTACAATGAGCAGTTCTTC CASSPKGLAGESSYNEQFF
few - TRBJ1-5 TRBV15 TGTGCCACCAGCAGGGGGGGGATTAATAGCAATCAGCCCCAGCATTTT CATSRGGINSNQPQHF
- - TRBJ2-3 TRBV29-1 TGCAGCGTTGAAGGGACGGTGGGGGGAAGCACAGATACGCAGTATTTT CSVEGTVGGSTDTQYF
- - TRBJ2-7 TRBV4-1 TGCGCCAGCAGCCAAGGAGGTGGCAGGGGGGTATACGAGCAGTACTTC CASSQGGGRGVYEQYF
- TRBD1 TRBJ2-2 TRBV4-3 TGCGCCAGCAGCCAAGGGACAGGGATGAACACCGGGGAGCTGTTTTTT CASSQGTGMNTGELFF
few TRBD1 TRBJ1-2 TRBV18 TGTGCCAGCTCACCCTCCCTGGCAGGGGGGGACTATGGCTACACCTTC CASSPSLAGGDYGYTF
few TRBD2 TRBJ2-1 TRBV7-3 TGTGCCAGCAGCCCGTCTCTTGGCGGGGGGGCCTACAATGAGCAGTTCTTC CASSPSLGGGAYNEQFF
- TRBD1 TRBJ2-2 TRBV24-1 TGTGCCACCAGTGACCGTCGACAGGGGGAGAACACCGGGGAGCTGTTTTTT CATSDRRQGENTGELFF
- - TRBJ2-1 TRBV9 TGTGCCAGCAGCGGAGAAATACTAGGACTGGGTGAGCAGTTCTTC CASSGEILGLGEQFF
- - TRBJ2-7 TRBV9 TGTGCCAGCAGCGTAGGCAGGGTGGGGGAGCAGTACTTC CASSVGRVGEQYF
few - TRBJ1-5 TRBV19 TGTGCCAGTAGTTCTTACAGTCTCAATCAGCCCCAGCATTTT CASSSYSLNQPQHF
few TRBD2 TRBJ2-7 TRBV5-4 TGTGCCAGCAGCGGCGGGACTAGCGGGGGGGCCGTTAATTCCTACGAGCAGTACTTC CASSGGTSGGAVNSYEQYF